Following are 32 T cell receptor beta chains from one sample sequenced in a study of blood T cells in healthy people across ages. Using a J-beta primer mix together with a sample-barcoded 5' primer, a second PCR was run for about 6 to 11 cycles. TCRdb analysed the 5' RACE reads with MiXCR anew, one entry per CDR3 protein. The sample consists of over a million distinct CDR3 sequences, 35% to 50% of them appearing once. The sequenced sample was blood. These receptors were taken from a woman aged 55-75 years in good health.

This clonotype has more than one count but fewer than ten. The chain recombines TRBV27 with TRBJ2-7; D gene uncertain. The CDR3 totals 13 residues. Trimming stripped 5 bases from V and 0 bases from J, with 8 bases between. Germline lookup yields CDR1 MNHEY and CDR2 SMNVEV (reference sequence). The DNA of the CDR3 is TGTGCCAGCAGTACCACGATCTCCTACGAGCAGTACTTC. Its translation: CASSTTISYEQYF.

The J gene is TRBJ1-1, the V gene TRBV5-1; D possibly corresponds to TRBD1 (5 bases). CDR1 is SGHRS and CDR2 is YFSETQ in the germline V gene. V lost 4 bases and J lost 0, with 13 bases in between. The CDR3 consists of 15 residues. This CDR3 reads CASSMGRQMNTEAFF. The CDR3 DNA follows: TGCGCCAGCAGCATGGGTCGACAGATGAACACTGAAGCTTTCTTT. Drawing the rest from reference TRBV5-1 and TRBJ1-1, the complete variable domain is KAGVTQTPRYLIKTRGQQVTLSCSPISGHRSVSWYQQTPGQGLQFLFEYFSETQRNKGNFPGRFSGRQFSNSRSEMNVSTLELGDSALYLCASSMGRQMNTEAFFGQGTRLTVV.

The chain uses TRBV28 and TRBJ2-5; TRBD2 aligns across 13 bases. The trim removed 4 bases at V and 6 bases at J, leaving 8 bases unmatched. CDR1 and CDR2 from the germline V gene are MDHEN and SYDVKM. The CDR3 length is 16 residues. CDR3 protein: CASSSRLAGGLKTQYF. DNA of the CDR3: TGTGCCAGCAGTTCCCGACTAGCGGGAGGTCTGAAGACCCAGTACTTC. Full variable domain (outside the CDR3, taken from reference TRBV28 and TRBJ2-5): DVKVTQSSRYLVKRTGEKVFLECVQDMDHENMFWYRQDPGLGLRLIYFSYDVKMKEKGDIPEGYSVSREKKERFSLILESASTNQTSMYLCASSSRLAGGLKTQYFGPGTRLLVL.

About this clonotype itself: A much larger clone is a single base away; this may be a read error. This chain joins TRBV20-1 and TRBJ2-4; no firm D call. The length of the CDR3 is 12 residues. Per germline, CDR1 DFQATT and CDR2 SNEGSKA (reference sequence). CDR3 sequence (DNA): TGCAGTGCTAGAGTAACGGAAAACAGTCAGTACTTC. It yields the protein CSARVTENSQYF.

On this clonotype: One end of the junction is discordant with germline, which a read error may explain. The CDR3 region is CASSLVPYVQYF. The CDR3 region has the DNA TGTGCCAGCAGCTTAGTTCCCTACGTGCAGTACTTC. The rearrangement uses TRBV11-2 and TRBJ2-7; no clear D gene. CDR3 length: 12 residues. Germline-derived CDR1 and CDR2 are SGHAT and FQNNGV. Looking up the rest from reference TRBV11-2 and TRBJ2-7 gives the full variable domain: EAGVAQSPRYKIIEKRQSVAFWCNPISGHATLYWYQQILGQGPKLLIQFQNNGVVDDSQLPKDRFSAERLKGVDSTLKIQPAKLEDSAVYLCASSLVPYVQYFGPGTRLTVT.

The chain links TRBV4-2 to TRBJ2-1, with D perhaps given as TRBD1 or TRBD2 (5 bases each). Trimming shortened V by 3 bases and J by 5 bases, and 14 bases separated the two germline ends. There are 15 residues in the CDR3. Germline loops: CDR1 LGHNA, CDR2 YNFKEQ. The CDR3 region has the DNA TGTGCCAGCAGCCACGAGGAACTAGGGGACAATGAGCAGTTCTTC. Its translation: CASSHEELGDNEQFF.

The gene calls are TRBV6-5 and TRBJ2-7, with 10 bases matching TRBD2. The V gene end was trimmed by 5 bases and the J gene end by 3 bases; junction bases not matched to a gene: 7. This CDR3 region has 15 residues. Looked up from germline, CDR1 is MNHEY and CDR2 is SVGAGI. The CDR3 loop is CASSTGTSVVYEQYF. CDR3 coding DNA: TGTGCCAGCAGTACGGGGACTAGCGTAGTCTACGAGCAGTACTTC.

This clonotype was observed a handful of times. The chain links TRBV7-9 to TRBJ2-4; D call uncertain. The J call may be wrong; the DNA end is better matched by TRBJ2-7. The CDR3 runs 12 residues. CDR1 and CDR2 (germline): SEHNR, FQNEAQ (reference sequence). The CDR3 DNA sequence: TGTGCCAGCAGCTTAGAGTCGGACGAGCAGTACTTC. This translates into CASSLESDEQYF.

V is TRBV20-1 and J is TRBJ2-5; 7 bases are shared with TRBD2. Trimming removed 6 bases from V and 9 bases from J; junction bases left unmatched: 16. The germline CDR1 and CDR2 sequences are DFQATT and SNEGSKA (reference sequence). The CDR3 covers 14 residues. The CDR3 loop reads CSADAGVGSSAQYF. The DNA for the CDR3 is TGCAGTGCAGACGCGGGAGTTGGGTCGTCGGCCCAGTACTTC.

This sequence joins TRBV5-1 and TRBJ2-1; D is perhaps TRBD1 or TRBD2 (5 bases each). CDR1 is SGHRS, CDR2 YFSETQ, per germline. V was pared by 7 bases and J by 0 bases, with 11 bases between. The CDR3 totals 14 residues. CDR3 residues: CASQGPPSYNEQFF. In DNA, the CDR3 is TGCGCCAGCCAGGGACCCCCCTCCTACAATGAGCAGTTCTTC.

V is TRBV20-1 and J is TRBJ2-7, with a weak D call TRBD2 (5 bases). This CDR3 contains 13 residues. In germline, CDR1 is DFQATT, CDR2 SNEGSKA (reference sequence). V lost 3 bases and J lost 6, with 15 bases in between. CDR3 bases: TGCAGTGCTAGGGACTCGGTAGTGACCGAGCAGTACTTC. Its protein is CSARDSVVTEQYF.

Of note for this clonotype: The junction shows a germline mismatch at one end, possibly a read error. The V and J genes are TRBV5-1 and TRBJ2-2; D is possibly TRBD2 (5 bases). Germline CDR1 is SGHRS and CDR2 is YFSETQ. There are 12 residues in the CDR3. The CDR3 DNA sequence: TGCGCCAGCAGACGGAACACCGGGAAGCTGTTTTTT. It is translated as CASRRNTGKLFF.

The V and J genes are TRBV20-1 and TRBJ2-7, with 10 nucleotides matching TRBD2. This CDR3 is built from 13 residues. Germline CDR1 is DFQATT and CDR2 is SNEGSKA (reference sequence). After removal of 5 bases from V and 3 bases from J, the junction contained 4 bases not matched to a gene. CDR3 residues: CSAASGSIYEQYF. The DNA of the CDR3 is TGCAGTGCTGCTAGCGGGAGTATCTACGAGCAGTACTTC.

The V gene is TRBV7-9, the J gene TRBJ2-1; 7 nucleotides line up with TRBD2. The better agreement between TRBJ2-7 and the DNA end casts doubt on the J call. The CDR3 sequence is 15 residues long. Germline CDR1 SEHNR, CDR2 FQNEAQ (reference sequence). DNA of the CDR3: TGTGCCAGCAGCTTTACAGCGGGATCCTACAATGAGCAGTACTTC. This sequence encodes CASSFTAGSYNEQYF.

This chain links TRBV6-1 with TRBJ2-3, with 9 bases identical to TRBD2. This CDR3 is 16 amino acids long. Germline V gene lookup returns CDR1 MNHNS and CDR2 SASEGT. Losses at the gene ends were 6 bases for V and 4 bases for J; bases not matched to a gene: 11. Here the CDR3 DNA reads TGTGCCAGCAGCCGCCCCCCTAGCGGGATGTCAGATACGCAGTATTTT. Amino acids: CASSRPPSGMSDTQYF.

The chain joins TRBV11-2 to TRBJ1-1; a possible D gene is TRBD1 (6 bases). The CDR3 is 14 residues long. CDR1 SGHAT and CDR2 FQNNGV come from the germline V gene. V was clipped by 6 bases and J by 1 base, with 12 bases between them. The DNA of the CDR3 is TGTGCCAGCAGACAGGGACTTAGGAACACTGAAGCTTTCTTT. The encoded protein is CASRQGLRNTEAFF.

This clonotype was counted many times. V gene TRBV29-1 combines with J gene TRBJ2-5, with D tentatively TRBD1 (6 bases). Trimming stripped 3 bases from V and 5 bases from J, with 7 bases between. Germline V lookup: CDR1 SQVTM, CDR2 ANQGSEA. The CDR3 sequence is 11 residues long. The CDR3 loop is CSVEQGETQYF. As DNA, the CDR3 is TGCAGCGTTGAGCAGGGGGAGACCCAGTACTTC.

This clonotype was detected ten times or more. The J gene is TRBJ2-7, the V gene TRBV29-1; D tentatively reads TRBD1 or TRBD2 (5 bases each). V was pared by 4 bases and J by 3 bases, with 13 bases between. CDR3 length: 13 amino acids. The germline CDR1 and CDR2 sequences are SQVTM and ANQGSEA. CDR3 coding DNA: TGCAGCGTTGTCGGGACCGCTGGCTACGAGCAGTACTTC. Translated: CSVVGTAGYEQYF.

This clonotype was observed a handful of times. J is TRBJ1-2 and V is TRBV28; D might be TRBD1 (5 bases). The germline gives CDR1 MDHEN, CDR2 SYDVKM. The CDR3 is made up of 14 amino acids. The V end lost 5 bases, the J end lost 6 bases, and 16 bases lay between the germline ends. This chain's CDR3 is CASSEPGKGDGYTF. CDR3 DNA sequence: TGTGCCAGCAGTGAGCCGGGGAAAGGGGATGGCTACACCTTC.

The chain joins TRBV29-1 to TRBJ2-7; tentative D call: TRBD1 (6 bases). With 1 base removed from V and 3 bases from J, the gap between germline ends came to 16 bases. The CDR3 is 15 amino acids. From germline, CDR1 is SQVTM and CDR2 ANQGSEA. The chain's CDR3 is CSVEGDWDTYYEQYF. The CDR3 region has the DNA TGCAGCGTTGAAGGTGACTGGGACACCTACTACGAGCAGTACTTC.

J is TRBJ2-3 and V is TRBV29-1; D is uncertain. V gave up 5 bases and J gave up 5 bases, with 8 bases separating them. The CDR3 is 11 amino acids. The germline gives CDR1 SQVTM, CDR2 ANQGSEA. The CDR3: CSVIRGDTQYF. In DNA form, the CDR3 reads TGCAGCGTTATACGCGGAGATACGCAGTATTTT.

This clonotype was counted a few times. The DNA of the CDR3 is TGTGCCAGCAGCTCAATACTAGCGCCAACAGGGTATTTT. Protein sequence: CASSSILAPTGYF. J is TRBJ2-3 and V is TRBV7-9; 7 bases map to TRBD2. The V segment lost 4 bases and the J segment 14 bases; nucleotides outside the gene matches: 12. The CDR3 contains 13 residues. Germline loops: CDR1 SEHNR, CDR2 FQNEAQ (reference sequence).

The chain employs TRBV5-1 and TRBJ1-5, with D tentatively TRBD1 (5 bases). V was shortened by 5 bases and J by 4 bases, with 10 bases between the two germline ends. Germline V gene data show CDR1 as SGHRS and CDR2 as YFSETQ. The CDR3 loop spans 13 amino acids. CDR3 sequence reads: CASRTDHNQPQHF. CDR3 nucleotide sequence: TGCGCCAGCAGGACAGACCATAATCAGCCCCAGCATTTT.

The chain employs TRBV7-8 and TRBJ1-5; no clear D gene. Germline CDR1 is SGHVS and CDR2 is FQNEAQ. Trimming took off 3 bases at V and 7 bases at J, with 16 bases between the two ends. The CDR3 extends over 15 amino acids. CDR3 sequence reads: CASSLGREIRQPQHF. CDR3 coding DNA: TGTGCCAGCAGCTTGGGCCGGGAAATAAGGCAGCCCCAGCATTTT.

V is TRBV11-1 and J is TRBJ2-1; 8 positions agree with TRBD2. The CDR3 totals 15 residues. Trimming cost V 3 bases and J 6 bases; bases outside gene matches: 7. The germline V gene has CDR1 SGHAT and CDR2 FQDESV (reference sequence). CDR3 protein: CASSFVGSGINEQFF. The DNA of the CDR3 is TGTGCCAGCAGCTTCGTAGGTAGCGGGATCAATGAGCAGTTCTTC.

The chain links TRBV10-3 to TRBJ1-5; the D is unclear. Between the trimmed V and J ends, which lost 0 bases and 0 bases, there was a span of 9 bases. The CDR3 sequence is 16 residues long. Germline-derived CDR1 and CDR2 are ENHRY and SYGVKD. CDR3 loop: CAISESEGLSNQPQHF. CDR3 nucleotide sequence: TGTGCCATCAGTGAGTCTGAAGGTCTTAGCAATCAGCCCCAGCATTTT.

The chain is built from TRBV5-1 and TRBJ2-5; 7 bases match TRBD1. Germline V CDR1 and CDR2: SGHRS, YFSETQ. The CDR3 loop spans 17 amino acids. The trim removed 4 bases at V and 4 bases at J, leaving 16 bases unmatched. Here the CDR3 DNA reads TGCGCCAGCAGCCCCACAGGGGTATTAGCTGGAGGAGAGACCCAGTACTTC. Protein: CASSPTGVLAGGETQYF.

The V call is TRBV5-1, the J call TRBJ1-1; a weak D match, TRBD1 (5 bases). This CDR3 is 14 amino acids long. Germline V lookup: CDR1 SGHRS, CDR2 YFSETQ. The V end lost 0 bases, the J end lost 3 bases, and 9 bases lay between the germline ends. As DNA, the CDR3 is TGCGCCAGCAGCTTGGTCCAGGGTTACACTGAAGCTTTCTTT. This sequence encodes CASSLVQGYTEAFF.

This clonotype turned up a few times. The chain joins TRBV20-1 to TRBJ2-7; 7 bases fit TRBD2. V dropped 2 bases and J dropped 4; count of bases not matched to a gene: 5. Germline loops: CDR1 DFQATT, CDR2 SNEGSKA (reference sequence). The CDR3 is made up of 13 amino acids. CDR3 region: CSARPGTKYEQYF. For the CDR3, the DNA is TGCAGTGCTAGACCTGGGACTAAATACGAGCAGTACTTC.

The CDR3 loop is CASSFGQRSSPLHF. Written as DNA, the CDR3 is TGTGCCAGCAGCTTCGGGCAACGGTCTTCACCCCTCCACTTT. The J gene is TRBJ1-6, the V gene TRBV11-1; D gene uncertain. This CDR3 has 14 residues. V lost 3 bases and J 9 bases, leaving 12 bases between the germline ends. Looked up from germline, CDR1 is SGHAT and CDR2 is FQDESV (reference sequence).

The chain is built from TRBV7-9 and TRBJ2-2, with 9 positions matching TRBD1. The J segment lost 6 bases and the V segment lost 5 bases, leaving 10 bases of the junction unmatched. The CDR3 consists of 16 residues. Germline V lookup: CDR1 SEHNR, CDR2 FQNEAQ (reference sequence). DNA for the CDR3: TGTGCCAGCAGCCCCAATGACAGGGGGGTTCCCGGGGAGCTGTTTTTT. Encoded protein: CASSPNDRGVPGELFF.

This CDR3 is CASSRDSSYNSPLHF. The CDR3 DNA follows: TGCGCCAGCAGTCGGGACAGCTCCTATAATTCACCCCTCCACTTT. The rearrangement links TRBV5-1 to TRBJ1-6; TRBD1 matches 7 bases. This CDR3 region has 15 residues. The germline gives CDR1 SGHRS, CDR2 YFSETQ. J was trimmed by 0 bases and V by 5 bases; bases with no gene match: 2. Full variable domain (rest looked up from reference TRBV5-1 and TRBJ1-6): KAGVTQTPRYLIKTRGQQVTLSCSPISGHRSVSWYQQTPGQGLQFLFEYFSETQRNKGNFPGRFSGRQFSNSRSEMNVSTLELGDSALYLCASSRDSSYNSPLHFGNGTRLTVT.